This T cell receptor beta chain was obtained from a study of blood T cell repertoires in COVID-19 (dated by TCRdb to about 2020). About the study as a whole: The collaborator samples originated in the United States, Italy and Spain and spanned the acute and convalescent phases of COVID-19. The prospective study material was composed of cDNA or gDNA derived from T cells, B-cell-depleted T cells, or PBMCs. The dataset comprised deeply sampled blood TCRbeta repertoires from subjects exposed to, actively infected with, or recovered from COVID-19. The repertoires were made available in a free public database intended to serve as a resource for research on the immune response to SARS-CoV-2. Samples were obtained from the ongoing ImmuneRACE study (first 160 participants) and from over a thousand subjects provided by 6 global collaborators. Sample metadata almost always included a de-identified subject ID, COVID-19 status, age in years and sex. Where available, HLA class I and class II types were taken from metadata supplied by the sample provider and were not determined by assay-based typing.

TCRbeta CDR3 regions were amplified from genomic DNA by means of the immunoSEQ Assay, a bias-controlled multiplex PCR. On the study's bioinformatics: Nucleated cell counts per sample were estimated from amplification of reference gene primers within the assay. To quantify the absolute abundance of each unique TCRbeta CDR3 rearrangement, sequence reads were collapsed and filtered. Productive Simpson clonality was computed per sample as the square root of Simpson's diversity index over productive rearrangements. TCRdb obtained this table from immuneACCESS and retained in-frame rearrangements with V and J assigned. These tables miss some clones; where compared with another copy, unresolved V genes account for less than half of the shortfall, and the remainder is unexplained. Clone size and V and J calls were adopted from that table, with D and trimming inferred from the DNA. The sample profile shows about 60,000 clones; 70% to 90% of them were found once. The ten largest clones capture 1.2% to 1.5% of the sample.

Paper-wide results and their limitations: How much clinical and demographic metadata was included differed by source and by participant, and the metadata was provided uncurated.

Note on this clone: Its antigen target is currently unknown. No base-level quality is on record; no much larger clone is a single base apart.

CDR1 and CDR2 (LGHNA, YNFKEQ) derive from the germline V gene. V and J are trimmed by 0 bases and 1 base, and the gene matches miss 4 bases of the junction. The CDR3 contains 18 residues, cysteine and phenylalanine counted. Of all the DNA, just the CDR3 is kept, 54 bases in frame from base 1. Collaborating institutions collected whole blood in K2EDTA tubes following their own protocols. For TCRbeta analysis, collaborators shipped samples as frozen whole blood, isolated PBMCs, or DNA extracted from either of those sample types. This chain is built from TRBV4-2 and TRBJ2-2; 11 central bases correspond to TRBD2. The sample taken for sequencing was peripheral blood. The sequence derives from a man aged 55 to 70 with acute or convalescent COVID-19. The base sequence is TGTGCCAGCAGCCAAGAACGTCTAGCGGGAGGGAACACCGGGGAGCTGTTTTTT. This gives the protein CASSQERLAGGNTGELFF.